What follows are 2 T cell receptor beta chains derived from one specimen sequenced in a study of cytomegalovirus exposure and HLA in healthy donors. 60 Vbeta and 13 Jbeta primers were used in PCR. This table comes from immunoSEQ multiplex PCR, and its TCRdb copy is limited to in-frame clones, with some not included. The sample contains more than 90,000 clones, around 64% of which appear only once. The sample comprised PBMCs. All receptors come from a man aged 25-45 years in good health and CMV-seropositive.

The sample holds a few counts of this clone. CDR3 in DNA: TGTGCCAGTACCTCCGACTACGCGGGAGTAGATACGCAGTATTTT. Amino acids: CASTSDYAGVDTQYF. The chain couples TRBV19 to TRBJ2-3; TRBD2 matches at 7 bases. Germline V CDR1 and CDR2: LNHDA, SQIVND (reference sequence). V shed 7 bases, J shed 5 bases, and the junction held 12 bases outside the gene matches. The CDR3 length is 15 residues.

The chain employs TRBV4-1 and TRBJ2-3, with D possibly matching TRBD2 (5 bases). V was shortened by 5 bases and J by 6 bases, with 12 bases between the two germline ends. CDR3 length: 13 residues. The germline V gene encodes CDR1 MGHRA and CDR2 YSYEKL. In nucleotides, the CDR3 is TGCGCCAGCAGCATACAGACGGGGGATACGCAGTATTTT. The encoded protein is CASSIQTGDTQYF.